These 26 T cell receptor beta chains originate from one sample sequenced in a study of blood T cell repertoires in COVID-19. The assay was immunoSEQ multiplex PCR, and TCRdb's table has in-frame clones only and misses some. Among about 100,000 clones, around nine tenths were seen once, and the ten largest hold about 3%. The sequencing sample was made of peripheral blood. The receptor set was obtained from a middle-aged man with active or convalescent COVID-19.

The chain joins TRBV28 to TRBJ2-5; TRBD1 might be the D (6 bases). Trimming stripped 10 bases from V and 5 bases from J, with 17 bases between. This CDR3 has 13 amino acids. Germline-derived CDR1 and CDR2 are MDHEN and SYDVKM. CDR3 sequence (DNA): TGTGCCACCCAGGGGCCCTCCGGGGAGACCCAGTACTTC. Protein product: CATQGPSGETQYF.

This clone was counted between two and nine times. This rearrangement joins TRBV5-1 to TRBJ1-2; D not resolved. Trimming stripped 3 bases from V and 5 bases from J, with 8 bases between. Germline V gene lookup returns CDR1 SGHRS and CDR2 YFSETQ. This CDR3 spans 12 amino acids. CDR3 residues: CASSWTGYGYTF. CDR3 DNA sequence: TGCGCCAGCAGCTGGACTGGGTATGGCTACACCTTC.

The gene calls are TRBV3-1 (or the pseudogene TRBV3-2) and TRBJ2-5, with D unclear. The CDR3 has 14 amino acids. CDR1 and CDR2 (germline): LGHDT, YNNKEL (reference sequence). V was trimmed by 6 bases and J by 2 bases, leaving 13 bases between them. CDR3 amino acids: CASSPTMRQETQYF. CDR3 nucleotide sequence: TGTGCCAGCAGTCCTACGATGAGGCAAGAGACCCAGTACTTC.

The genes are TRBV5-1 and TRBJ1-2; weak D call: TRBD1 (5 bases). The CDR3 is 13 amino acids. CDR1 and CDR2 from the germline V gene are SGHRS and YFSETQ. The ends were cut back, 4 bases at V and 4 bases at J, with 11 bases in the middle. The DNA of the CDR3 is TGCGCCAGCAGCAGCGGGGGATCCTATGGCTACACCTTC. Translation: CASSSGGSYGYTF.

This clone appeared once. The CDR3 DNA follows: TGTGCCAGCAGCTTAAACGGGGGACAGTTCTATGGCTACACCTTC. Protein sequence: CASSLNGGQFYGYTF. The V call is TRBV7-9, the J call TRBJ1-2; the match to TRBD1 covers 7 bases. The CDR3 extends over 15 amino acids. The ends lost 2 bases at V and 4 bases at J; junction bases unmatched: 7. Germline V gene data show CDR1 as SEHNR and CDR2 as FQNEAQ (reference sequence). The entire variable domain, with the rest obtained from reference TRBV7-9 and TRBJ1-2, is as follows: DTGVSQNPRHKITKRGQNVTFRCDPISEHNRLYWYRQTLGQGPEFLTYFQNEAQLEKSRLLSDRFSAERPKGSFSTLEIQRTEQGDSAMYLCASSLNGGQFYGYTFGSGTRLTVV.

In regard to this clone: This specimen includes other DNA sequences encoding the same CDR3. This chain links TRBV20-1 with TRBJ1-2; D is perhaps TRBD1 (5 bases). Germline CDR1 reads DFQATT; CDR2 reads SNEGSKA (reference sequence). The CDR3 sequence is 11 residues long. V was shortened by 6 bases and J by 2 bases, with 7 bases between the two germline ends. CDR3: CSARENYGYTF. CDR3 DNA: TGCAGTGCCAGGGAAAACTATGGCTACACCTTC.

This chain's CDR3 is CASSEWGRTGGEQFF. In nucleotides, the CDR3 is TGTGCCAGCAGTGAGTGGGGACGTACAGGGGGCGAGCAGTTCTTC. The chain joins TRBV25-1 to TRBJ2-1; 9 bases fit TRBD1. V lost 3 bases to trimming and J lost 10 bases; unmatched junction nucleotides: 10. Germline assignment: CDR1 MGHDK and CDR2 SYGVNS. There are 15 residues in the CDR3.

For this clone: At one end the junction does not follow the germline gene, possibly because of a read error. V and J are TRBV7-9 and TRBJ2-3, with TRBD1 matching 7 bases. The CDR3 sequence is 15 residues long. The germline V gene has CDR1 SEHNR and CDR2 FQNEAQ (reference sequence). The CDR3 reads CASSFSTGSRDTQYF. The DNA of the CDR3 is TGTGCCAGCAGCTTCTCGACAGGGAGCAGAGATACGCAGTATTTT.

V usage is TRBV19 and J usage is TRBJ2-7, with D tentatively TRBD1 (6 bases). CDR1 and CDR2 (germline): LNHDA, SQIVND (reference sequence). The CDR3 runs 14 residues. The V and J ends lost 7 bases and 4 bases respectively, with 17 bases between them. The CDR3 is CASTPTFRGYEQYF. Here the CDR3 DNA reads TGTGCCAGTACCCCCACCTTCAGGGGATACGAGCAGTACTTC.

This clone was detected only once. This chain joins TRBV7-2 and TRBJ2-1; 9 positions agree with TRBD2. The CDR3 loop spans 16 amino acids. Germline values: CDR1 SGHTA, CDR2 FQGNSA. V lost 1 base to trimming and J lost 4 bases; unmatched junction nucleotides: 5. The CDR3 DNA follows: TGTGCCAGCAGCTTAGGTGGCGGGGGGGAATACAATGAGCAGTTCTTC. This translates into CASSLGGGGEYNEQFF.

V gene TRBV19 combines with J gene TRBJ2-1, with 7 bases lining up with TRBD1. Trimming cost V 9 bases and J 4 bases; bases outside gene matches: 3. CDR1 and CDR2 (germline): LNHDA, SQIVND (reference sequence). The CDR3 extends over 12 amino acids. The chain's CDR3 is CASRTGYNEQFF. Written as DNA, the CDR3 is TGTGCCAGCCGGACAGGTTACAATGAGCAGTTCTTC.

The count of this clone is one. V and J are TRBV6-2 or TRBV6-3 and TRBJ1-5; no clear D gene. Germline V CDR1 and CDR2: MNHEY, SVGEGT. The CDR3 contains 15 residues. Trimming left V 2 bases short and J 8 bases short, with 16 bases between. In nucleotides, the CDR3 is TGTGCCAGCAGTTACCTGATGGCGATGGAGGAGCCCCAGCATTTT. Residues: CASSYLMAMEEPQHF.

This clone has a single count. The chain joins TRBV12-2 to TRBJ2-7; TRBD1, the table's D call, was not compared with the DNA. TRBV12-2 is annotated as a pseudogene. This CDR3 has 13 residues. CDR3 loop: CASRPGQGNEQYV. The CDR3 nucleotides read TGTGCAAGTCGCCCGGGACAGGGAAACGAGCAGTACGTC.

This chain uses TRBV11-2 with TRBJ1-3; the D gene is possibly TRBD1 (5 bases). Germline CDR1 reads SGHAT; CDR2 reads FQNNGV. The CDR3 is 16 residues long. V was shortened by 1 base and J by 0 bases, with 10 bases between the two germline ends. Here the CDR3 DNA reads TGTGCCAGCAGCTTAGGACAGCGAGCCTCTGGAAACACCATATATTTT. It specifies CASSLGQRASGNTIYF.

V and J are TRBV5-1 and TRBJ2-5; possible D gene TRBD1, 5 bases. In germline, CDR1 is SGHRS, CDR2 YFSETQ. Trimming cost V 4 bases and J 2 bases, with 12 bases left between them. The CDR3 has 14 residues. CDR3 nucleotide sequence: TGCGCCAGCAGCAGTGGCAGGGCTCAAGAGACCCAGTACTTC. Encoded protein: CASSSGRAQETQYF. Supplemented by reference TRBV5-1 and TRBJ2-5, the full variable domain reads KAGVTQTPRYLIKTRGQQVTLSCSPISGHRSVSWYQQTPGQGLQFLFEYFSETQRNKGNFPGRFSGRQFSNSRSEMNVSTLELGDSALYLCASSSGRAQETQYFGPGTRLLVL.

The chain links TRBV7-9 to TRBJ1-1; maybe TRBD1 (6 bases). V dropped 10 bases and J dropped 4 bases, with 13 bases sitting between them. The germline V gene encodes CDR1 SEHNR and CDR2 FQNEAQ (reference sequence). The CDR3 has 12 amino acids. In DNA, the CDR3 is TGTGCCACCGAGGGGGTAGCCACTGAAGCTTTCTTT. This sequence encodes CATEGVATEAFF.

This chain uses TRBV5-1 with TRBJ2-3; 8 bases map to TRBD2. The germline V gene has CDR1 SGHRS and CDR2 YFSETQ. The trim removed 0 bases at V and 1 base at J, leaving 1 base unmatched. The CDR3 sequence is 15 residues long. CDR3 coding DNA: TGCGCCAGCAGCTTGGGAGCGGGGGGCACAGATACGCAGTATTTT. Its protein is CASSLGAGGTDTQYF.

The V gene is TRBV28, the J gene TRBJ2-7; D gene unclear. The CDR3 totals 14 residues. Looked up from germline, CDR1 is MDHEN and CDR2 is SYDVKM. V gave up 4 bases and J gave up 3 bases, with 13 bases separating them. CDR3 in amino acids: CASSWALNVYEQYF. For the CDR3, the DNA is TGTGCCAGCAGTTGGGCCCTGAACGTCTACGAGCAGTACTTC.

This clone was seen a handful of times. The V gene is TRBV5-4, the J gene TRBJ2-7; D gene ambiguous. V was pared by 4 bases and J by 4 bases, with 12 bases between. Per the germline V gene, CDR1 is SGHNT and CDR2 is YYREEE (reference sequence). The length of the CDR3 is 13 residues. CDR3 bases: TGTGCCAGCAGCGTGGACGGAGCATACGAGCAGTACGTC. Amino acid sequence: CASSVDGAYEQYV.

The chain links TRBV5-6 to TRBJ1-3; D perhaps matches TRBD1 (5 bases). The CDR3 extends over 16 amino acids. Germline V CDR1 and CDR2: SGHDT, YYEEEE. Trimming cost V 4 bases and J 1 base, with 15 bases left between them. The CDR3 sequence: CASSPNLGASGNTIYF. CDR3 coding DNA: TGTGCCAGCAGCCCGAACCTAGGGGCGTCTGGAAACACCATATATTTT.

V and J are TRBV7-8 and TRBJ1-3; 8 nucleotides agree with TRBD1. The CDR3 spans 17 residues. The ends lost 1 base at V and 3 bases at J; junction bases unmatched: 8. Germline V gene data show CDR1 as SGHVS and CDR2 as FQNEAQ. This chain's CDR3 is CASSLDPRGLIGNTIYF. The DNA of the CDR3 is TGTGCCAGCAGCTTAGACCCCAGGGGGCTTATTGGAAACACCATATATTTT.

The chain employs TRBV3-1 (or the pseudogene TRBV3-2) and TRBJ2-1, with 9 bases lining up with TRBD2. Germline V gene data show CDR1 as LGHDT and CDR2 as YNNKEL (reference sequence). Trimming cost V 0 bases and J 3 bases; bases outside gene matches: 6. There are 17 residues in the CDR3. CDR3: CASSQDLGRGGYNEQFF. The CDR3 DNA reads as TGTGCCAGCAGCCAAGACCTTGGGCGGGGGGGCTACAATGAGCAGTTCTTC.

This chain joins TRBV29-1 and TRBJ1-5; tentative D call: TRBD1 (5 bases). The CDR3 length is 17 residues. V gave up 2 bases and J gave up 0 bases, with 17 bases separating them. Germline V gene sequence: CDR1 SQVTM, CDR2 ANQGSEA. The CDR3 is CSVEHVGGGDSNQPQHF. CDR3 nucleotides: TGCAGCGTTGAACATGTGGGGGGGGGAGATAGCAATCAGCCCCAGCATTTT.

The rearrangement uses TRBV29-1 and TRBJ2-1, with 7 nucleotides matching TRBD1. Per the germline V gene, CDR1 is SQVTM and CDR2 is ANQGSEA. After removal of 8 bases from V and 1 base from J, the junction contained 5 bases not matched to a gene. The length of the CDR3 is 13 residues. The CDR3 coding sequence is TGCAGCTCAGCCAGGGGGTCCTACAATGAGCAGTTCTTC. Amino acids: CSSARGSYNEQFF.

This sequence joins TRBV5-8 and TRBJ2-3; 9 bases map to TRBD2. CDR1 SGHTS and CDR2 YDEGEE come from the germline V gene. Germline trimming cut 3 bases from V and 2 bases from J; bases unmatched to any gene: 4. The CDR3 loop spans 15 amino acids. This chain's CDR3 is CASSYSSGVTDTQYF. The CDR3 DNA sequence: TGTGCCAGCAGCTATTCTAGCGGGGTCACAGATACGCAGTATTTT.

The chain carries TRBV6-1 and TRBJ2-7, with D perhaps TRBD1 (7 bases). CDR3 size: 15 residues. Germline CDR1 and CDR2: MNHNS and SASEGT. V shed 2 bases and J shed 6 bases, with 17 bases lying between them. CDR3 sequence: CASSEWRAGGSEQYV. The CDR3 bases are TGTGCCAGCAGTGAATGGAGGGCAGGGGGTAGCGAGCAGTACGTC.